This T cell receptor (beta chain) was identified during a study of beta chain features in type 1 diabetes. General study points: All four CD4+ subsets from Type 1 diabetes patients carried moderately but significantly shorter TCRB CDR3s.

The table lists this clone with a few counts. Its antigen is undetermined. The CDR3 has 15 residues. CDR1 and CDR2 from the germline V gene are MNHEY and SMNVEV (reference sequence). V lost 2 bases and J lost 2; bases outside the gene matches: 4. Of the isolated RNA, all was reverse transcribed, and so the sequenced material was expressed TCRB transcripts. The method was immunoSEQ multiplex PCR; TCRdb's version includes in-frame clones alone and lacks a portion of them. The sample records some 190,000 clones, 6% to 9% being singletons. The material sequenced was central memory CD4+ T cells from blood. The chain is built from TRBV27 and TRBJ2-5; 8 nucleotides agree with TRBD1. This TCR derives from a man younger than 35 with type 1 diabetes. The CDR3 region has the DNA TGTGCCAGCAGTTTAGGACAGGGACGACAAGAGACCCAGTACTTC. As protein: CASSLGQGRQETQYF.